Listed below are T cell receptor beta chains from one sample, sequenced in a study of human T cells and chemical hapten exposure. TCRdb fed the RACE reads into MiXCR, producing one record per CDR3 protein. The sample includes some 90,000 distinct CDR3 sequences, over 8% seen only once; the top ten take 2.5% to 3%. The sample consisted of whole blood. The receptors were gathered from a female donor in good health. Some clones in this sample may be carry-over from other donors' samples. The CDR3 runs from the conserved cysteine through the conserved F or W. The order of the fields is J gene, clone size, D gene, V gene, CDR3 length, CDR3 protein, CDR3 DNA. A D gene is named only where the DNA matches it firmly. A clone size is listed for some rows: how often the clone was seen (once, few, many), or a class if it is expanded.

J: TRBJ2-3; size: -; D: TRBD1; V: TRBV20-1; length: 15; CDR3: CSATSDRGREDTQYF; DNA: TGCAGTGCAACCTCCGACAGGGGGCGGGAAGATACGCAGTATTTT
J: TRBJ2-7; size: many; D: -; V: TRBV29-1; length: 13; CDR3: CSAQPGRSYEQYF; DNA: TGCAGCGCCCAGCCGGGTAGGAGCTACGAGCAGTACTTC
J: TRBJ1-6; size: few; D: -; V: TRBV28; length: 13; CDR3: CASSFPADSPLHF; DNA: TGTGCCAGCAGTTTTCCGGCGGATTCACCCCTCCACTTT
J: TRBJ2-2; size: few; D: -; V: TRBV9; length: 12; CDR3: CASTLNNGELFF; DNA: TGTGCCAGCACCCTTAACAACGGGGAGCTGTTTTTT
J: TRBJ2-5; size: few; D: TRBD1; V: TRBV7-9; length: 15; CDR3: CASSFPRDRAETQYF; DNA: TGTGCCAGCAGCTTCCCCCGGGACAGGGCAGAGACCCAGTACTTC
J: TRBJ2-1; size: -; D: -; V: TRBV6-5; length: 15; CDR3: CSSSYSGNPYNEQFF; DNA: TGTTCCAGCAGTTACTCGGGGAACCCCTACAATGAGCAGTTCTTC
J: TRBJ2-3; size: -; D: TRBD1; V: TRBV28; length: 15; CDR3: CASSGTGTSTDTQYF; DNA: TGTGCCAGCAGTGGGACAGGGACTAGCACAGATACGCAGTATTTT
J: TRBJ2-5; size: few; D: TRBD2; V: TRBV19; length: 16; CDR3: CASSLLSGSGQETQYF; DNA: TGTGCCAGTAGTCTCCTTAGCGGGAGTGGTCAAGAGACCCAGTACTTC
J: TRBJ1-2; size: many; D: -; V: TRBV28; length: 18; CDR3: CASRVEPRGGPINYGYTF; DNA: TGTGCCAGCAGAGTAGAGCCGAGGGGGGGCCCCATTAACTATGGCTACACCTTC
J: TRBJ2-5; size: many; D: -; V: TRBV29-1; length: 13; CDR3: CSVDPRTGGTQYF; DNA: TGCAGCGTTGACCCAAGAACTGGGGGGACCCAGTACTTC
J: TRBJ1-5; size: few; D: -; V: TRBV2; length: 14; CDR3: CASSVARGNQPQHF; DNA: TGTGCCAGCAGTGTTGCCCGGGGTAATCAGCCCCAGCATTTT
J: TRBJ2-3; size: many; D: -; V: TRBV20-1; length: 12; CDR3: CSAYGRGETQYF; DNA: TGCAGTGCCTACGGGAGAGGTGAAACGCAGTATTTT
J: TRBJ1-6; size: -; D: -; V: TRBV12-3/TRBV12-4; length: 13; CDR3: CASRTGENSPLHF; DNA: TGTGCCAGCAGGACAGGAGAGAATTCACCCCTCCACTTT
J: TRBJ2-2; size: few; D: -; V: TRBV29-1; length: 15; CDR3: CSVNLGRANTGELFF; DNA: TGCAGCGTCAATCTGGGACGGGCGAACACCGGGGAGCTGTTTTTT
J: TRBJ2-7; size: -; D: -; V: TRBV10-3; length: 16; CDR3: CAISFLSFGTRYEQYF; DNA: TGTGCCATCAGTTTTCTGTCTTTCGGCACCCGGTACGAGCAGTACTTC
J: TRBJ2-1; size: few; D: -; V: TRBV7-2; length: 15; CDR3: CASSLAGDVGSEQFF; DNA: TGTGCCAGCAGCTTAGCGGGAGATGTTGGGAGTGAGCAGTTCTTC
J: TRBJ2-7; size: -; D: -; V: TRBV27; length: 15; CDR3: CASSLLAHPSYEQYF; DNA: TGTGCCAGCAGTTTATTGGCGCATCCTTCCTACGAGCAGTACTTC
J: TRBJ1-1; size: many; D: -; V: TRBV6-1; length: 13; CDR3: CASSEAAQGLAFF; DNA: TGTGCCAGCAGTGAAGCGGCCCAGGGGCTGGCTTTCTTT
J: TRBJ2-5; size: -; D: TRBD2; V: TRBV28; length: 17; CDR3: CASRPPGLAGRRETQYF; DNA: TGTGCCAGCAGGCCCCCGGGACTAGCTGGGCGGAGAGAGACCCAGTACTTC
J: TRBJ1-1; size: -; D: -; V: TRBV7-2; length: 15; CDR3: CASSLVSGLNTEAFF; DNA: TGTGCCAGCAGCTTAGTTTCCGGATTGAACACTGAAGCTTTCTTT
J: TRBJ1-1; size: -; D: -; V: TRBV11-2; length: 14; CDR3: CASSLNHLNTEAFF; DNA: TGTGCCAGCAGCTTAAACCACCTGAACACTGAAGCTTTCTTT
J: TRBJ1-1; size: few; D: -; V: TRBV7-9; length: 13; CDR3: CASSPREEAEAFF; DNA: TGTGCCAGCAGCCCCCGAGAGGAAGCTGAAGCTTTCTTT
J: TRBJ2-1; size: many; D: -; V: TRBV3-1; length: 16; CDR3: CASSHGRSVLSNEQFF; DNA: TGTGCCAGCAGCCACGGTCGAAGCGTTTTATCCAATGAGCAGTTCTTC
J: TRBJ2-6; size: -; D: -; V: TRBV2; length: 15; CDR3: CASSELYSGANVLTF; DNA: TGTGCCAGCAGTGAGCTGTACTCTGGGGCCAACGTCCTGACTTTC
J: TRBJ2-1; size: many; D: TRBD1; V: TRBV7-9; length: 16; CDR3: CASSRARQGLRNEQFF; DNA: TGTGCCAGCAGCCGCGCCCGACAGGGGCTCAGGAATGAGCAGTTCTTC
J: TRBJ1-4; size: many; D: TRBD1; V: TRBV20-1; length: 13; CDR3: CSAPQGLGEKLFF; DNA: TGCAGTGCTCCACAGGGGCTGGGGGAAAAACTGTTTTTT
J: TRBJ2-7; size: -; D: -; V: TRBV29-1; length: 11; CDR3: CSVEELGEQYF; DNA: TGCAGCGTTGAAGAGTTGGGCGAGCAGTACTTC
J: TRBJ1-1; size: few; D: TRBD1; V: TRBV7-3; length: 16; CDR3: CASSPGQGTMNTEAFF; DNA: TGTGCCAGCAGCCCGGGACAGGGGACCATGAACACTGAAGCTTTCTTT
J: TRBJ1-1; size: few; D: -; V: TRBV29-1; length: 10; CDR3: CSEWGAEAFF; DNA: TGCAGCGAGTGGGGAGCTGAAGCTTTCTTT
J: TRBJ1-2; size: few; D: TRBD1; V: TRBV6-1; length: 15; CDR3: CASSEGTGVNYGYTF; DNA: TGTGCCAGCAGTGAAGGGACAGGGGTAAACTATGGCTACACCTTC
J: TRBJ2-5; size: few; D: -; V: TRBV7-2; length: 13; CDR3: CASSLPSSETQYF; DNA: TGTGCCAGCAGCTTACCCAGCAGCGAGACCCAGTACTTC
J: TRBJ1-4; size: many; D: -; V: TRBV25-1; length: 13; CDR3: CASSERPNEKLFF; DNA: TGTGCCAGCAGTGAGAGACCTAATGAAAAACTGTTTTTT